This TCR beta chain was captured by sequencing in a study of blood T cell repertoires in COVID-19 (dated by TCRdb to about 2020). At the level of the whole study: Collaborator samples came from the United States, Italy and Spain and covered acute and convalescent phases of COVID-19. The material from the prospective study consisted of cDNA or gDNA derived from T cells, B-cell-depleted T cells, or PBMCs. Where available, HLA class I and class II types were obtained from metadata supplied by the sample provider rather than from assay-based typing. The samples were drawn from the first 160 participants of the ongoing ImmuneRACE study and from some 1,300 subjects provided by 6 global collaborators. A de-identified subject ID, COVID-19 status, age in years and sex were almost always included in the sample metadata. A freely available public database, intended as a resource for researchers studying the immune response to SARS-CoV-2, is where the repertoires were released. Deeply sampled blood TCRbeta repertoires from subjects exposed to, actively infected with, or recovered from COVID-19 were included in the dataset. General study outcomes and caveats: How much clinical and demographic metadata was included differed by source and by participant, and the metadata was provided uncurated.

TCRbeta CDR3 regions were amplified from genomic DNA by means of the immunoSEQ Assay, a bias-controlled multiplex PCR. Concerning the study's data processing: The number of nucleated cells in each sample was estimated from the amplification of reference gene primers within the assay. Sequence reads were collapsed and filtered to measure the absolute abundance of every unique TCRbeta CDR3 rearrangement. For each sample, productive Simpson clonality was calculated by taking the square root of Simpson's diversity index across productive rearrangements. TCRdb took this table from immuneACCESS and kept in-frame rearrangements with V and J called. Such tables lack part of the clones; where checked against another copy, unresolved V genes explain under half of the gap, and the rest is unexplained. V and J calls and clone size are copied from that table; D and trimming were computed from the DNA. Across this sample there are about 260,000 clones, with roughly four fifths seen only once. The top ten constitute roughly a tenth of the sample.

With respect to this clone: Its binding antigen is unknown. No quality values exist for individual bases; no much larger clone is one base distant.

Samples from volunteer blood donors who had recovered from COVID-19 were contributed by a second Seattle source. Collaborating institutions collected whole blood in K2EDTA tubes following their own protocols. For TCRbeta analysis, collaborator samples were shipped as frozen whole blood, as isolated PBMCs, or as DNA extracted from either sample type. Unmatched junction bases come to 5, with V trimmed by 2 bases and J by 2 bases. CDR1 is given as ENHRY and CDR2 as SYGVKD, both from the germline V gene. From its cysteine to its phenylalanine, the CDR3 spans 16 amino acids. Solely the CDR3 DNA is kept, with 48 bases framed from the first base.

The specimen was peripheral blood. The receptor was derived from a woman between 50 and 59 years old who had recovered from COVID-19. Rearrangement joined TRBV10-3 to TRBJ1-5, with TRBD1 identical over 8 junction bases. The CDR3 reads CAISEGGQGGNQPQHF. The DNA sequence is given as TGTGCCATCAGTGAGGGTGGACAGGGCGGCAATCAGCCCCAGCATTTT.